This is a list of T cell receptor beta chains from one sample in a study of regulatory T cells in long-lasting Graves disease. TCRdb analysed the multiplex PCR reads with MiXCR anew, one entry per CDR3 protein. The sample gives a few hundred thousand distinct CDR3 sequences, approximately 12% of which show up once; roughly 10% is in the top ten. The same sample was also used in a study of T cells in Graves' hyperthyroidism and ophthalmopathy.

Sequencing used peripheral blood mononuclear cells (PBMCs), obtained at new diagnosis, from a patient treated with antithyroid drugs. Every receptor here comes from a man under 40 with Graves disease. Each CDR3 is given with its conserved first and last residue. The order of the fields is clone size, V gene, D gene, J gene, CDR3 length, CDR3 protein, CDR3 DNA. D genes are given only for firm matches. Size values are once, few and many counts, or a class for expanded clones, and some rows have none.

clone size: many; V gene: TRBV9; D gene: NA; J gene: TRBJ2-3; CDR3 length: 15; CDR3 protein: CASSVGTVATDTQYF; CDR3 DNA: TGTGCCAGCAGCGTAGGGACAGTGGCCACAGATACGCAGTATTTT
clone size: many; V gene: TRBV7-2; D gene: NA; J gene: TRBJ2-2; CDR3 length: 16; CDR3 protein: CASSPPLATLTGELFF; CDR3 DNA: TGTGCCAGCAGCCCACCCCTAGCGACGTTAACCGGGGAGCTGTTTTTT
clone size: NA; V gene: TRBV20-1; D gene: NA; J gene: TRBJ2-7; CDR3 length: 14; CDR3 protein: CSARDLGPSYEQYF; CDR3 DNA: TGCAGTGCTAGAGATCTCGGGCCTTCCTACGAGCAGTACTTC
clone size: many; V gene: TRBV6-1; D gene: NA; J gene: TRBJ1-1; CDR3 length: 14; CDR3 protein: CASSTTGGDTEAFF; CDR3 DNA: TGTGCCAGCAGCACGACAGGTGGCGACACTGAAGCTTTCTTT
clone size: many; V gene: TRBV29-1; D gene: TRBD1; J gene: TRBJ1-5; CDR3 length: 14; CDR3 protein: CSVRDRGGNQPQHF; CDR3 DNA: TGCAGCGTGAGGGACAGGGGAGGAAATCAGCCCCAGCATTTT
clone size: many; V gene: TRBV20-1; D gene: NA; J gene: TRBJ2-7; CDR3 length: 14; CDR3 protein: CSARPGPGSSEQYF; CDR3 DNA: TGCAGTGCTAGACCCGGTCCTGGGAGCTCAGAGCAGTACTTC
clone size: many; V gene: TRBV12-5; D gene: TRBD2; J gene: TRBJ2-1; CDR3 length: 14; CDR3 protein: CASGFSGSWNEQFF; CDR3 DNA: TGTGCTAGTGGTTTTAGCGGGAGCTGGAATGAGCAGTTCTTC
clone size: NA; V gene: TRBV18; D gene: TRBD2; J gene: TRBJ2-1; CDR3 length: 15; CDR3 protein: CASSLASGRSNEQFF; CDR3 DNA: TGTGCCAGCTCACTGGCTAGCGGGAGAAGTAATGAGCAGTTCTTC
clone size: few; V gene: TRBV27; D gene: NA; J gene: TRBJ2-5; CDR3 length: 15; CDR3 protein: CASSFSRGTQETQYF; CDR3 DNA: TGTGCCAGCAGTTTCTCCCGCGGGACCCAAGAGACCCAGTACTTC
clone size: NA; V gene: TRBV29-1; D gene: TRBD2; J gene: TRBJ2-7; CDR3 length: 14; CDR3 protein: CSVTGGLTLDEQYF; CDR3 DNA: TGCAGCGTGACGGGAGGGCTGACCTTGGACGAGCAGTACTTC
clone size: NA; V gene: TRBV9; D gene: TRBD2; J gene: TRBJ2-1; CDR3 length: 17; CDR3 protein: CASSFLPGGGSYNEQFF; CDR3 DNA: TGTGCCAGCAGCTTTTTACCGGGGGGGGGATCCTACAATGAGCAGTTCTTC
clone size: many; V gene: TRBV7-9; D gene: NA; J gene: TRBJ2-1; CDR3 length: 17; CDR3 protein: CASSPIEPEASYNEQFF; CDR3 DNA: TGTGCCAGCAGCCCAATTGAGCCCGAGGCCTCCTACAATGAGCAGTTCTTC
clone size: few; V gene: TRBV2; D gene: NA; J gene: TRBJ1-2; CDR3 length: 14; CDR3 protein: CASSEETAQDIYTF; CDR3 DNA: TGTGCCAGCAGTGAAGAGACTGCTCAGGATATCTACACCTTC
clone size: NA; V gene: TRBV5-1; D gene: NA; J gene: TRBJ1-1; CDR3 length: 13; CDR3 protein: CASSLEGEYEAFF; CDR3 DNA: TGCGCCAGCAGCTTAGAGGGGGAATATGAAGCTTTCTTT
clone size: many; V gene: TRBV11-2; D gene: TRBD2; J gene: TRBJ2-4; CDR3 length: 15; CDR3 protein: CASSSSFGGENIQYF; CDR3 DNA: TGTGCCAGCAGCTCATCATTCGGGGGGGAAAACATTCAGTACTTC
clone size: few; V gene: TRBV11-2; D gene: NA; J gene: TRBJ2-7; CDR3 length: 14; CDR3 protein: CASRSVAERYEQYF; CDR3 DNA: TGTGCCAGCAGAAGTGTAGCAGAGAGGTACGAGCAGTACTTC